This T cell receptor beta chain was sequenced in a study of blood T cell repertoires in COVID-19. Study information: Specimens from acute and convalescent COVID-19 originated in the United States, Italy and Spain.

The assay was immunoSEQ multiplex PCR, and TCRdb's table has in-frame clones only and misses some. This sample has 150,000 to 200,000 clones, with 65% to 85% found just once. Those who participated ranged in age from roughly 18 to 90 years and resided in 24 US areas. Cohorts were assigned according to the clinical history that participants reported. Exposed participants came across a COVID-19 case within 2 weeks before study entry. Trimming took 6 bases from V and 0 from J, leaving 13 bases between them. Germline V lookup: CDR1 SGHAT, CDR2 FQNNGV. CDR3 length: 15 residues. What was sequenced was PBMCs or T cells enriched from blood (not recorded which). The V call is TRBV11-2, the J call TRBJ2-3, with D perhaps matching TRBD1 (5 bases). The receptor's source is a man aged 70 or older who had been exposed to COVID-19. In nucleotides, the CDR3 is TGTGCCAGCAGTCGGAACAGGCTAAGCACAGATACGCAGTATTTT. It encodes CASSRNRLSTDTQYF.